The clone carrying this T cell receptor (beta chain) was observed many times. Library preparation (for TCRbeta) was performed with unique molecular identifiers. Via MiXCR, TCRdb re-called the PCR reads, giving one row per CDR3 protein. The sample holds 230,000 or so distinct CDR3 sequences; around 13% are singletons and the top ten take 2% to 3%. V lost 4 bases and J 1 base, leaving 13 bases between the germline ends. The CDR3 spans 14 residues. The germline V gene has CDR1 SQVTM and CDR2 ANQGSEA. This sample is part of a study of T-cell reconstitution after alpha-beta-depleted transplantation in children.

The sequence derives from a human donor who donated a stem cell graft to a child with acute lymphoblastic leukemia. Here the sequenced sample was PBMCs from the stem cell graft donor, taken from the stem cell graft. The chain recombines TRBV29-1 with TRBJ1-1, with D perhaps matching TRBD1 (6 bases). The CDR3 reads CSVGQGMGNTEAFF. CDR3 nucleotides: TGCAGCGTTGGTCAGGGGATGGGGAACACTGAAGCTTTCTTT. Based on the CDR3 plus reference TRBV29-1 and TRBJ1-1, the full variable domain is SAVISQKPSRDICQRGTSLTIQCQVDSQVTMMFWYRQQPGQSLTLIATANQGSEATYESGFVIDKFPISRPNLTFSTLTVSNMSPEDSSIYLCSVGQGMGNTEAFFGQGTRLTVV.